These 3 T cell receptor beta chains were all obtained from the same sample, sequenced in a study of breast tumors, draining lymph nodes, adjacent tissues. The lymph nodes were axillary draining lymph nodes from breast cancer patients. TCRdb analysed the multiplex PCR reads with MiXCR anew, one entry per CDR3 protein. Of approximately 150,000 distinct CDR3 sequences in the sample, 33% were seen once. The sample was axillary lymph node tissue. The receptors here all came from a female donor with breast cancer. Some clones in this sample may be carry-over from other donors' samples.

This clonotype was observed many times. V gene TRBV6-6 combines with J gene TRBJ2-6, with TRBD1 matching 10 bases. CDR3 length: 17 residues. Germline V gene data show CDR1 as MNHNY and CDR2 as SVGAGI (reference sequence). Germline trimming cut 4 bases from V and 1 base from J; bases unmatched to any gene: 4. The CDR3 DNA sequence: TGTGCCAGCAGTTCCCGGGACAGGGGTTCTGGGGCCAACGTCCTGACTTTC. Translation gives CASSSRDRGSGANVLTF.

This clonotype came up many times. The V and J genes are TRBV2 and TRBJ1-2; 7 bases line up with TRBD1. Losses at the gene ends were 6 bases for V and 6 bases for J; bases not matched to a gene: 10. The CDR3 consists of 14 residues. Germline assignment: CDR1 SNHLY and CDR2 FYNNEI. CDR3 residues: CASRVDRAGDGYTF. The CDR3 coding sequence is TGTGCCAGCAGAGTTGACAGGGCGGGAGATGGCTACACCTTC.

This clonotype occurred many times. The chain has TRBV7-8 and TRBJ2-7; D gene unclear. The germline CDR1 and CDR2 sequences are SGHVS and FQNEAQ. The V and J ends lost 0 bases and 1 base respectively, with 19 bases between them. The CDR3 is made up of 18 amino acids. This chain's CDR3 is CASSLAMGIGSDSYEQYF. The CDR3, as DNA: TGTGCCAGCAGCTTAGCGATGGGGATAGGGTCCGATTCCTACGAGCAGTACTTC.